This T cell receptor beta chain was recorded in a study of T cells in women clearing cervical HPV infection. Across the study: With HLA typing for only a few women, HLA confounding remains possible.

Study observations and caveats: TRBV6-7 abundance was lower in cases than controls (around 0.1% versus 0.15%).

The CDR3 runs to 13 residues. Trimming pared 5 bases from V and 9 bases from J, leaving 14 bases between. Germline-derived CDR1 and CDR2 are SGHVS and FQNEAQ. Note on this clone: The antigen remains undetermined. The read ends 3 residues before the CDR3 terminus; that terminus is restored from the germline J gene.

Here immunoSEQ multiplex PCR was the method, and the copy in TCRdb shows in-frame clones only, minus some. Across 19,000 or so clones, the top ten clones capture roughly 3.2% of the sample. HPV was found by MY09/MY11 PCR and dot-blot genotyping. The J gene is TRBJ2-1, the V gene TRBV7-8; D perhaps matches TRBD2 (5 bases). The sample taken for sequencing was blood buffy coat. The TCR sequence derives from a woman aged 18 to 75 with a cervical HPV16 infection that either progressed to CIN3+ or cleared (not recorded which). The part of the CDR3 DNA that was read is TGTGCCAGCAGCGCAACCCCACTAGGTGAG. Translation: CASSATPLGE. The full CDR3 protein reads CASSATPLGEQFF.